This T cell receptor (beta chain) derives from a study of cytomegalovirus exposure and HLA in healthy donors (TCRdb year 2017). At the level of the whole study: An earlier analysis of several hundred of the donors reported 276 Gb of sequence data and 117 million unique TCR beta sequences obtained from about 200 million T cells. An early release that covered roughly 600 HLA-typed donors contained around 330 gigabases of sequencing data and roughly 84 million unique TCR sequences. Among the roughly 370 genotyped donors, around 81% belonged to the genetic ancestry cluster associated with self-reported Caucasian donors. The study aimed to test whether signatures of past pathogen exposure could be identified by cataloging public T cell receptors. Using immunosequencing, the study profiled T cell repertoires from 640 or so subjects and related those repertoires to cytomegalovirus serostatus. Along with the approximately 700-subject first cohort, a separate validation cohort of over 90 different subjects was used. To predict cytomegalovirus infection status, the study combined high-throughput TCR immunosequencing, statistical association of individual TCRs with disease status, and machine learning. In a later analysis, previously published TCR beta repertoires from 670 or so donors were re-analyzed and high-resolution HLA genotyping was added so that TCR occurrence patterns could be studied. Rather than using new phenotypic data, the later analysis identified candidate immune exposures from TCR beta sequences and from how often those sequences occurred across donors. In an earlier analysis of 587 of the donors, high-throughput TCR beta sequencing was used to judge whether each TCR beta V gene segment behaved as functional or pseudogenic. Donor age, sex, ethnicity and CMV serostatus were compiled alongside the repertoire data. In a later genetic analysis, genome-wide SNP genotypes for about 55% of the roughly 700 donors were used, and that subset was treated as a discovery cohort. Every repertoire in the discovery cohort had been generated on one and the same sequencing platform. HLA typing covered class I and class II loci at four-digit resolution. The number of typed donors differed by locus: about 629-630 for A, B, C, DRB1 and DQB1; 522 for DQA1; around 610 for DPA1; and roughly 470 for DPB1. Five DR-DQ haplotypes were handled as single units for association and clustering, since linkage in the cohort was strong. On average, around 240,000 unique TCR beta nucleotide sequences were sequenced per donor among 398 genotyped donors of the cohort, with roughly 18% of those sequences being non-productive.

What the research found in general, with its limitations: A total of about 180 TCR beta chains were listed by the study as associated with cytomegalovirus. According to the authors, the approach could potentially be generalized to other disease states and immunological phenotypes. In an earlier analysis of some 500 of the donors, most TCR beta V segments were observed in productive rearrangements about 87% or about 30% of the time, broadly matching IMGT annotations. In a later analysis, HLA-associated TCR beta chains showed more clonal expansion and lower generation probabilities than non-associated chains that were equally common. A cluster of highly shared sequence variants was judged likely to be a technical artifact of the sequencing pipeline. According to a later analysis, parvovirus B19, influenza, CMV and Epstein-Barr virus appeared linked to several top co-occurrence clusters. In a later analysis, 16,951 TCR beta sequences were associated with specific HLA alleles at a false discovery rate of 0.05. Because counts were too low, 15 to 20 rarely observed V segments, including chromosome 9 orphons, were left out of the earlier analysis of several hundred of the donors. A further reported finding was that TCR beta sequences accurately predicted the HLA-A and HLA-B alleles for most subjects in the first cohort. According to a later analysis, TCR association rates differed among HLA loci, with DRB1 alleles showing the most associated TCRs and HLA-C alleles showing the fewest. Only TCR beta chains were sequenced in this cohort, and the absence of alpha or paired-chain data limited detectable features. The only immune exposure information available for the cohort was CMV serostatus. Strong co-occurrence of HLA alleles, especially DR and DQ, made assigning TCR associations to individual alleles difficult. Most CMV-associated TCR beta chains appeared to be HLA-restricted in a later analysis, and the HLA associations seemed to be driven largely by CMV exposure. Because HLA typing was missing for some donors at each locus, association tests included only the typed subset. While some public TCRs were present in many individuals, most TCR sequences turned up only very rarely across donors. Correlated functional status among segregating V segments might reflect linkage disequilibrium, but an unknown experimental factor could not be ruled out. Roughly uniform sequencing depth across donors was assumed in presence/absence analyses, although this assumption may not hold. A few of the identified cytomegalovirus-associated TCR beta chains were confirmed in vitro to be specific for cytomegalovirus antigens. In a later genetic analysis, fewer N-insertions in productive TCRs were reported among donors in an Asian-associated ancestry cluster than the roughly 640-donor mean. Some IMGT-functional V segments, including TRBV6-2 and TRBV6-3, could not be told apart with the 87-base-pair reads, so those segments were excluded. Cytomegalovirus status was reported to be diagnosed by the classifier with high specificity and sensitivity in both the original and validation cohorts. An association between a missense DCLRE1C variant and V-gene and J-gene trimming of TCR beta chains was found in a later genetic analysis and replicated in an independent cohort.

Including the terminal cysteine and phenylalanine, the CDR3 comprises 16 residues. Only the CDR3 DNA is retained, 48 bases long and in frame from the first base. Reading the germline V gene gives CDR1 MGHRA and CDR2 YSYEKL. The trim is 0 bases for V and 2 bases for J, with a gap of 13 bases between the germline ends. In the case of this clone: The antigen it binds to is not known. No quality values exist for individual bases; no much larger clone is one base distant.

The receptor library was made with the immunoSEQ multiplex PCR assay. For the multiplex PCR, a mixture combining 60 forward primers for TCR Vbeta segments and 13 reverse primers for TCR Jbeta segments was used. Amplification of the CDR3 region of rearranged TCR beta genes was performed with a multiplex PCR assay on genomic DNA. Amplified TCR beta libraries were sequenced as 87-base-pair reads on the Illumina HiSeq System. Processing in the source paper ran as follows. Across the 640 or so repertoires, a later analysis counted roughly 77 million unique TCR beta chains, 8.5 million to 12 million of which were shared by at least two donors. A nearest-neighbor algorithm error-corrected the raw reads and collapsed the reads into unique sequences, merging closely related sequences to remove PCR and sequencing errors. To assign V, D and J gene segments, CDR3 sequences were aligned to IMGT reference sequences. For a sequence to be retained, at least a six-nucleotide match to both a V gene segment and a J gene segment was required. A rearrangement counted as productive if the CDR3 had no stop codons and remained in frame with V and J, and every other rearrangement counted as non-productive. Following IMGT convention, CDR3 was defined as the stretch from the second conserved V-encoded cysteine up to the conserved J-encoded phenylalanine. The earlier analysis of roughly 590 of the donors excluded sequences that lacked an unambiguous match to a single V gene segment. In an earlier analysis of a few hundred of the donors, V segments were called functional above 56.7% productive rearrangements and were called segregating when the between-donor standard deviation exceeded 5%. A statistical classification framework was built to diagnose cytomegalovirus status from the catalog of TCR beta chain sequences. In a later analysis, V and J genes were assigned by comparing TCR nucleotide sequences against IMGT/GENE-DB human TR gene sequences. Using the TCRdist pipeline, a later analysis assigned CDR3 sequences along with most-parsimonious VDJ recombination scenarios. A later analysis defined each TCR beta chain by its CDR3 amino acid sequence plus V-gene family, and excluded reads lacking a unique V-gene family. In a later analysis, fewer than 600 highly shared, low-generation-probability nucleotide sequences were removed to address suspected cross-contamination and a sequencing artifact. A later analysis calculated a clonal expansion index for each public chain from normalized within-repertoire ranks of inferred template counts. Generation probabilities in a later analysis came from a VDJ recombination model fitted to out-of-frame rearrangements, and those results were checked against IGoR. A later analysis scored TCR-TCR, TCR-HLA and TCR-CMV co-occurrence with hypergeometric tests, applying a repertoire-size bias correction to TCR pairs. In a later analysis, false discovery rates were estimated by permuting HLA or CMV assignments 20 times. In a later analysis, co-occurring TCRs were grouped with DBSCAN, and TCRdist sequence similarity was added when clustering was performed within HLA-allele-positive subsets. Repertoires with fewer than 30,000 or more than 120,000 public chains, plus five repertoires with anomalous nucleotide sharing, were excluded from co-occurrence clustering. Held by TCRdb, this immuneACCESS table contains in-frame sequences only and omits some clones. Under half of the omission traces to an unresolved V gene where checked; the cause of the rest is unknown. V and J calls and clone size are those listed in that table; D and trimming were worked out from the DNA. This sample holds some 170,000 clones; around 80% were observed only once. Less than 1.2% of the sample goes to the ten largest clones.

In total, 666 healthy bone marrow donors made up the cohort. At the time of sampling, every cohort member was nominally healthy, though immune exposures that went unrecorded were likely present. The donor was CMV seronegative and belonged to the group of 352 seronegative cohort members. Each donor provided a peripheral blood sample, and peripheral blood mononuclear cells were used for TCR beta sequencing. Genomic DNA extraction from the blood cell samples was performed with the Qiagen DNeasy Blood Extraction Kit. This clonotype originated in a woman aged 35 to 49 in good health and CMV-seronegative. Recombination joined TRBV4-1 with TRBJ1-2; the D gene is perhaps TRBD1, from 5 matching bases. Sequenced: PBMCs. DNA sequence: TGCGCCAGCAGCCAAGAAGCGGGACCGATAAACTATGGCTACACCTTC. Translated, it reads CASSQEAGPINYGYTF.